These T cell receptor beta chains were read from a single sample in a study of blood T cells in healthy people across ages. Via MiXCR, TCRdb re-called the 5' RACE reads, giving one row per CDR3 protein. The table shows 1.2 million to 1.5 million distinct CDR3 sequences, with approximately 60% occurring only once. Sequencing was carried out using blood. The receptors shown here come from a man between 18 and 29 years old in good health. The conserved cysteine and the conserved F or W are not part of the CDR3 here.

TRBV29-1	TRBJ2-7	SGVLAGGFEQY
TRBV4-1	TRBJ2-7	ASSQESTGGYYKQY
TRBV20-1	TRBJ2-3	SAVTSGGSDTQY
TRBV12-3/TRBV12-4	TRBJ1-2	ASSTSGESADGYT
TRBV20-1	TRBJ2-1	SASYSHNEQF
TRBV20-1	TRBJ2-5	SACPPMTGLETQY
TRBV5-1	TRBJ1-2	ASSADSEANYGYT
TRBV6-5	TRBJ1-1	ASWIVGTEAF
TRBV12-3/TRBV12-4	TRBJ1-2	ASSRTLGEDGYT
TRBV7-2	TRBJ1-6	AGTSPQGSSYNSPLH
TRBV27	TRBJ1-2	ASRRLPQAPYGYT
TRBV5-1	TRBJ2-1	ASSFVASPPNEQF
TRBV2	TRBJ2-5	ASDEREGTQY
TRBV27	TRBJ2-5	ASSLVGIQETQY
TRBV7-2	TRBJ2-1	ASSHPRGTSGNLRANEQF
TRBV10-3	TRBJ1-2	AISESTAPLNT
TRBV19	TRBJ2-3	ATGDPGLTDTQY
TRBV4-1	TRBJ2-7	ASSQVGPGQGAYEQY
TRBV6-2/TRBV6-3	TRBJ2-2	ASSYGSGSNTGELF
TRBV3-1	TRBJ2-2	ASSQEVGRWTGELF
TRBV7-9	TRBJ2-3	ASSTQGLAGGDTQY
TRBV20-1	NA	SAREGLALETQY